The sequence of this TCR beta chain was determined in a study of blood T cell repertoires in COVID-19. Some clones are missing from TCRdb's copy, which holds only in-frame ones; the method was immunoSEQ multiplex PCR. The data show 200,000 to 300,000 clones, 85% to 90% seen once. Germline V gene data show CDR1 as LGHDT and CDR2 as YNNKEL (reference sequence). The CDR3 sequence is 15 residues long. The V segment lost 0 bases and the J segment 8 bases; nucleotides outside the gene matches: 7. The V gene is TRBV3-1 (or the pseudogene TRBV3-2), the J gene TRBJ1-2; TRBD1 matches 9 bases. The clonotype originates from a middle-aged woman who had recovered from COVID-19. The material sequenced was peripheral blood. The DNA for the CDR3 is TGTGCCAGCAGCCAAGAGGACAGGGGTGGAAAGGGCTACACCTTC. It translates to CASSQEDRGGKGYTF.